This TCR beta chain is from a study of OX40 agonist ivuxolimab in advanced cancers. Remarks on this clone: This sample also contains other DNA sequences that code for the same CDR3.

Clones were read by immunoSEQ multiplex PCR, and TCRdb kept only the in-frame ones, dropping some. The sample consists of roughly 26,000 clones, 85% to 90% of them appearing once. The ends lost 4 bases at V and 8 bases at J; junction bases unmatched: 6. The length of the CDR3 is 15 residues. Germline-derived CDR1 and CDR2 are SGHNT and YYREEE (reference sequence). The sequencing used CD4+ or CD8+ T cells sorted from blood, collected in a trial of the OX40 agonist ivuxolimab. The chain employs TRBV5-4 and TRBJ2-1; 13 bases fit TRBD2. This TCR came from an adult with an advanced solid tumor such as melanoma, head and neck, liver or kidney cancer. Here the CDR3 reads CASSPGLAGEDEQFF. In nucleotides, the CDR3 is TGTGCCAGCAGCCCTGGACTAGCGGGAGAGGATGAGCAGTTCTTC.